This entry describes one T cell receptor beta chain. The CDR3 does not close with the conserved phenylalanine or tryptophan, likely indicating a read error. The germline CDR1 and CDR2 sequences are SGHAT and FQNNGV. This CDR3 has 17 amino acids. Extraction also yielded germline DNA, while blood RNA was obtained from unsorted whole blood. The input was 500 ng total RNA; TCR beta cDNA was made from it with a constant-region primer. Researchers made the TCR beta libraries by running three nested multiplex PCR rounds with slightly modified ARM-PCR. For 10 cycles apiece, the opening two PCR rounds ran with TRBV1-TRBV30 forward primers and a C-beta reverse primer. TCRdb ran MiXCR on the multiplex PCR reads and lists one entry per CDR3 protein. The data show approximately 330,000 distinct CDR3 sequences, 65% seen once. The data derive from a study of tumor-infiltrating lymphocytes in primary liver carcinoma. Study-level information: Both sexes were represented among patients, who were 30 to 69 years old.

Sequenced sample: peripheral blood. This sequence was found in a man aged 35-49 years with primary liver carcinoma and hepatitis B virus infection. The chain uses TRBV11-2 and TRBJ2-1; D gene uncertain. This CDR3 reads CASSLVGMASRANEQFL. The CDR3 DNA follows: TGTGCCAGTAGCTTAGTGGGGATGGCTAGTAGAGCCAATGAGCAGTTCCTC.